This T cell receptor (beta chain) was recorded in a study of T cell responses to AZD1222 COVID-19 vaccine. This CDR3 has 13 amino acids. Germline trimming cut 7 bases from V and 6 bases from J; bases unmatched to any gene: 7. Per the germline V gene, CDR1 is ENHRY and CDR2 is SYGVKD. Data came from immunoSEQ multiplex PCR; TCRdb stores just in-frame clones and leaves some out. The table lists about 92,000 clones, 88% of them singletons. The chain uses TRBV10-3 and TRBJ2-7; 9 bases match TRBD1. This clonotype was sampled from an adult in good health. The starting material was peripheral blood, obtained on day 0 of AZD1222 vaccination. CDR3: CAIKGQGATEQYF. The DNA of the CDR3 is TGTGCCATCAAGGGACAGGGTGCGACCGAGCAGTACTTC.